The rows below give T cell receptor beta chains drawn from one sample of a study of blood T cell repertoires in COVID-19. Sequencing used immunoSEQ multiplex PCR; TCRdb keeps in-frame clones, though not all of them. Among hundreds of thousands of clones listed, 85% to 90% were seen once. The sample consisted of peripheral blood. All receptors come from a man aged 65 to 79 with acute or convalescent COVID-19. Each CDR3 is given with its conserved first and last residue. D genes are given only for firm matches. Only part of the rows carry a size: once, few, many, or a class if the clone is expanded.

TRBJ2-5,.,TRBV24-1,TRBD2,TGTGCCACCAGTGATCCCCGACTAGCGGAAGAGACCCAGTACTTC,CATSDPRLAEETQYF
TRBJ1-2,.,TRBV19,.,TGTGCCAGTAGTATAGATCGGGGTGGCAACTATGGCTACACCTTC,CASSIDRGGNYGYTF
TRBJ1-2,.,TRBV5-8,TRBD1,TGTGCCAGCAGCTGGGCCGGGACAGGGGCTAACTATGGCTACACCTTC,CASSWAGTGANYGYTF
TRBJ2-1,once,TRBV5-4,TRBD1,TGTGCCAGCAGCTCCGGACAGGAGGTCCTCGTTCAGCAGTTCTTC,CASSSGQEVLVQQFF
TRBJ2-5,.,TRBV6-5,.,TGTGCCAGCAGTCACAGGGCGCCACAAGAGACCCAGTACTTC,CASSHRAPQETQYF
TRBJ1-1,.,TRBV5-5,.,TGTGCCAGCAGCTTCGGAGCCAGCTCTGGTCGTGAAGCTTTCTTT,CASSFGASSGREAFF
TRBJ1-6,.,TRBV7-9,TRBD1,TGTGCCAGCAGCTCGGTAGGGGGCGGCTCACCCCTCCACTTT,CASSSVGGGSPLHF
TRBJ2-6,.,TRBV7-2,.,TGTGCCAGCAGCTTAGCGGGGGGGGCTTCTGGGGCCAACGTCCTGACTTTC,CASSLAGGASGANVLTF
TRBJ1-2,.,TRBV4-3,TRBD1,TGCGCCAGCAGCCAAGACCCGACAGGGGGCTTTGGCTACACCTTC,CASSQDPTGGFGYTF
TRBJ1-2,.,TRBV5-1,TRBD1,TGCGCCAGCAGCTTGGCGCAGGGGGCGTCTGGCTACACCTTC,CASSLAQGASGYTF
TRBJ1-4,.,TRBV19,.,TGTGCCAGTAGTATACAGGGTTACGGTGAAAAACTGTTTTTT,CASSIQGYGEKLFF
TRBJ2-5,.,TRBV20-1,TRBD2,TGCAGTGCTAGTAGCGCTAGCGGGGCGAGGGAGACCCAGTACTTC,CSASSASGARETQYF
TRBJ2-7,.,TRBV11-2,TRBD1,TGTGCCAGCAGCCCCTCTAGGGGGCTTACTGAGCAGTACTTC,CASSPSRGLTEQYF
TRBJ2-5,.,TRBV3-1/TRBV3-2,TRBD2,TGTGCCAGCAGCCAAACCCGAACTAGCGGGAGAGAGACCCAGTACTTC,CASSQTRTSGRETQYF
TRBJ1-5,once,TRBV28,.,TGTGCCAGCAGTCAGACAGTCGATCAGCCCCAGCATTTT,CASSQTVDQPQHF
TRBJ1-2,once,TRBV29-1,TRBD1,TGCAGCGCTGAGAGGAGACAGGGCTATGGCTACACCTTC,CSAERRQGYGYTF
TRBJ1-6,.,TRBV5-1,.,TGCGCCAGCAGCTTGGAACAGACAGGAATTTCACCCCTCCACTTT,CASSLEQTGISPLHF
TRBJ2-6,.,TRBV7-2,.,TGTGCCAGCAGCTTAGTTACGTCGCGTGCTGGGGCCAACGTCCTGACTTTC,CASSLVTSRAGANVLTF
TRBJ2-2,.,TRBV7-6,TRBD2,TGTGCCAGCAGCCGTCGGACTAGCGGGTCCACCGGGGAGCTGTTTTTT,CASSRRTSGSTGELFF
TRBJ1-2,.,TRBV28,.,TGTGCCATCAGGACAGCCTTGGACTATGGCTACACCTTC,CAIRTALDYGYTF
TRBJ2-1,.,TRBV6-5,.,TGTGCCAGCAGCCCATCCTCGGGAGAATGGAATGAGCAGTTCTTC,CASSPSSGEWNEQFF
TRBJ2-5,.,TRBV10-3,TRBD2,TGTGCCATCAGGGCTAGCGGGGGGCCGGGGGAGACCCAGTACTTC,CAIRASGGPGETQYF
TRBJ2-6,.,TRBV5-1,.,TGCGCCAGCAGCTTGGACGCGGCCGGCTCTGGGGCCAACGTCCTGACTTTC,CASSLDAAGSGANVLTF
TRBJ1-4,once,TRBV3-1/TRBV3-2,TRBD1,TGTGCCAGCAGCCAAGTAAGAGGGGGCGCTGGGACTAATGAAAAACTGTTTTTT,CASSQVRGGAGTNEKLFF
TRBJ2-7,.,TRBV28,.,TGTGCCAGCAGTTTACCTCCCTACGAGCAGTACTTC,CASSLPPYEQYF
TRBJ2-2,once,TRBV5-1,TRBD1,TGCGCCAGCAGCTTTAGAGACAGGGAAACCGGGGAGCTGTTTTTT,CASSFRDRETGELFF
TRBJ2-7,.,TRBV7-9,.,TGTGCCAGCAGCTTAGCACAGGTTACCTACGAGCAGTACTTC,CASSLAQVTYEQYF
TRBJ1-2,once,TRBV11-2,TRBD1,TGTGCCAGCAGCCGACAGACAGGGAACTATGGCTACACCTTC,CASSRQTGNYGYTF
TRBJ2-7,.,TRBV7-2,TRBD2,TGTGCCAGCAGCTCCGGACTAGCGGGGACCTACGAGCAGTACTTC,CASSSGLAGTYEQYF
TRBJ2-5,.,TRBV28,TRBD2,TGTGCCAGCAGTTTGGTAACGGGAGGGCTTCAAGAGACCCAGTACTTC,CASSLVTGGLQETQYF
TRBJ2-3,.,TRBV10-3,.,TGTGCCATCAGTGACGGGTACACAGATACGCAGTATTTT,CAISDGYTDTQYF
TRBJ1-5,.,TRBV2,TRBD1,TGTGCCAGCAGTGAATTCGGACAGGCAAATCAGCCCCAGCATTTT,CASSEFGQANQPQHF
TRBJ2-1,few,TRBV4-2,.,TGTGCCAGCAGCCCAGCCGGGGGCGGGGGTGCGGATGAGCAGTTCTTC,CASSPAGGGGADEQFF
TRBJ2-7,.,TRBV6-5,TRBD1,TGTGCCAGCAGTCCGCGGACAGGGAGCTCCTACGAGCAGTACTTC,CASSPRTGSSYEQYF
TRBJ2-3,.,TRBV27,TRBD2,TGTGCCAGCAGTTCGGGACTAGCGGGTGCGTTTGGGCGGTATTTT,CASSSGLAGAFGRYF
TRBJ1-4,.,TRBV4-2,.,TGTGCCAGCAGCCAGAGGGGGACAACTAATGAAAAACTGTTTTTT,CASSQRGTTNEKLFF
TRBJ2-7,.,TRBV3-1/TRBV3-2,.,TGTGCCAGCAGCCAAGGCCACGGCGAGCAGTACTTC,CASSQGHGEQYF
TRBJ1-2,few,TRBV18,.,TGTGCCAGCTCACCCGGGACACTCGACTATGGCTACACCTTC,CASSPGTLDYGYTF
TRBJ1-1,.,TRBV6-2/TRBV6-3,.,TGTGCCAGCAGCAAGCCCACTGAAGCTTTCTTT,CASSKPTEAFF
TRBJ2-3,.,TRBV3-1/TRBV3-2,TRBD1,TGTGCCAGCAGCTTACGGACAGGGCAGGGGTCAGATACGCAGTATTTT,CASSLRTGQGSDTQYF
TRBJ2-2,.,TRBV4-2,.,TGTGCCAGCAGCCAAGAAGGGGTAGACACCGGGGAGCTGTTTTTT,CASSQEGVDTGELFF
TRBJ1-4,few,TRBV4-2,.,TGTGCCAGCAGCCCGCGAACGGGGGAAAAACTGTTTTTT,CASSPRTGEKLFF
TRBJ1-3,.,TRBV4-2,.,TGTGCCAGCAGCTCCGGACAGTCCTCTGGAAACACCATATATTTT,CASSSGQSSGNTIYF
TRBJ1-5,.,TRBV10-3,TRBD1,TGTGCCATCAGTGGGGGGACAGGGGATCAGCCCCAGCATTTT,CAISGGTGDQPQHF
TRBJ2-3,.,TRBV15,.,TGTGCCACCAGCAGAGGTAGCAGAGCATTCACAGATACGCAGTATTTT,CATSRGSRAFTDTQYF
TRBJ1-5,.,TRBV7-8,.,TGTGCCAGCAGCTTAGGATTGAACAGCCGCAATCAGCCCCAGCATTTT,CASSLGLNSRNQPQHF
TRBJ1-5,.,TRBV5-6,TRBD1,TGTGCCAGCAGCACCGGGACAGGGGGAAGGCAGCCCCAGCATTTT,CASSTGTGGRQPQHF
TRBJ1-5,.,TRBV19,.,TGTGCCAGTAGTATAAGCGAGGCGCAGCCCCAGCATTTT,CASSISEAQPQHF
TRBJ2-7,.,TRBV5-8,TRBD2,TGTGCCAGCAGCGCAGTAGCGGGGGGCCTGCGATATCAGCAGTACTTC,CASSAVAGGLRYQQYF
TRBJ2-5,few,TRBV19,.,TGTGCCAGTAGTATATCAGGGGAAGAGACCCAGTACTTC,CASSISGEETQYF